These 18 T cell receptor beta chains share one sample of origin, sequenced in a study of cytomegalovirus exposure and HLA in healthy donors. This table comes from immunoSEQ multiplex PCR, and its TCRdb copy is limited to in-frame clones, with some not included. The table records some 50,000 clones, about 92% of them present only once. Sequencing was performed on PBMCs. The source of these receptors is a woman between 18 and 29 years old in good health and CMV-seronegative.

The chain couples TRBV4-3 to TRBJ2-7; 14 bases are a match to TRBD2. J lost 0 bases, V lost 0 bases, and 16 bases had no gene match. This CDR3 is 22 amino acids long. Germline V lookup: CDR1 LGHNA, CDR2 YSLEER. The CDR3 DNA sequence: TGCGCCAGCAGCCAAGAGCTCGAGGACGGACTAGCGGGAGGCCACTGCTCCTACGAGCAGTACGTC. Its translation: CASSQELEDGLAGGHCSYEQYV.

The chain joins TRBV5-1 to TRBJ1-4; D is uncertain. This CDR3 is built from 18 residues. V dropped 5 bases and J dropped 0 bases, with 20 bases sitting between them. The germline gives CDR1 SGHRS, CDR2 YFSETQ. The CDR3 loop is CASRRAGIGVATNEKLFF. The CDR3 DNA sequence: TGCGCCAGCAGACGCGCCGGGATAGGAGTTGCAACTAATGAAAAACTGTTTTTT. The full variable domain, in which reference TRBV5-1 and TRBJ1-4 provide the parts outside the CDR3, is KAGVTQTPRYLIKTRGQQVTLSCSPISGHRSVSWYQQTPGQGLQFLFEYFSETQRNKGNFPGRFSGRQFSNSRSEMNVSTLELGDSALYLCASRRAGIGVATNEKLFFGSGTQLSVL.

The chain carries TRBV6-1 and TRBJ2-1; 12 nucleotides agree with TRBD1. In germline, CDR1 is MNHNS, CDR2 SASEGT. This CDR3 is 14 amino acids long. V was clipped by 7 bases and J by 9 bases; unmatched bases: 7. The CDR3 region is CASISGQGAGEQFF. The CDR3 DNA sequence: TGTGCCAGCATTTCGGGACAGGGGGCAGGTGAGCAGTTCTTC.

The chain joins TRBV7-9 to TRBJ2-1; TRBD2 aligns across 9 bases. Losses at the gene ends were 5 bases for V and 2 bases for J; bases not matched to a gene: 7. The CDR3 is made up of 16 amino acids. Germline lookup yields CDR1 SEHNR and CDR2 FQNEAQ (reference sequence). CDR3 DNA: TGTGCCAGCAGCGGAGCGGGAGGAATCCCCTACAATGAGCAGTTCTTC. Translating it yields CASSGAGGIPYNEQFF. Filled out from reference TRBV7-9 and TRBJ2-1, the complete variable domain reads DTGVSQNPRHKITKRGQNVTFRCDPISEHNRLYWYRQTLGQGPEFLTYFQNEAQLEKSRLLSDRFSAERPKGSFSTLEIQRTEQGDSAMYLCASSGAGGIPYNEQFFGPGTRLTVL.

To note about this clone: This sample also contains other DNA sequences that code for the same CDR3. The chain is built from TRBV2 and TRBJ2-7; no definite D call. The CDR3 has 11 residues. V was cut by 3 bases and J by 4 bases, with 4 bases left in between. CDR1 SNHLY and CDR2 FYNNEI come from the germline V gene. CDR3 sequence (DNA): TGTGCCAGCAGTGACCGGTACGAGCAGTACTTC. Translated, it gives CASSDRYEQYF.

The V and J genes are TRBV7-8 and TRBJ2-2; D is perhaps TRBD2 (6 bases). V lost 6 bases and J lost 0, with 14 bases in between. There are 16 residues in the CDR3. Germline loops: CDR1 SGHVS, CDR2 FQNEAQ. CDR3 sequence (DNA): TGTGCCAGCAGGCTAAAAGCGGGCGCGAACACCGGGGAGCTGTTTTTT. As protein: CASRLKAGANTGELFF.

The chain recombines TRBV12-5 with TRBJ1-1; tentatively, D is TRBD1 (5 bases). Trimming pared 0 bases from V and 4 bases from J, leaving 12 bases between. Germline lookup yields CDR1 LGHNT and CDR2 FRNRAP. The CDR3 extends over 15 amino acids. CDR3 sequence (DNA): TGTGCTAGTGGTTTGGTACTCTCCAGGGCCACTGAAGCTTTCTTT. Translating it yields CASGLVLSRATEAFF.

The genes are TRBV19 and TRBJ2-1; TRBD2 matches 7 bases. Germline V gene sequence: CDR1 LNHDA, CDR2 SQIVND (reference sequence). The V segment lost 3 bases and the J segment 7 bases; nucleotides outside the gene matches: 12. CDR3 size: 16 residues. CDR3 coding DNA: TGTGCCAGTAGTATCGTTGGCGGGGGTGTTGGAAATGAGCAGTTCTTC. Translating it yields CASSIVGGGVGNEQFF.

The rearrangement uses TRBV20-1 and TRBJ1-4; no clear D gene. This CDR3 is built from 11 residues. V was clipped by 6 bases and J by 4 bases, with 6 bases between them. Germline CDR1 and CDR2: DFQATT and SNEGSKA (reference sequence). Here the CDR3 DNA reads TGCAGTGCCCGACTTAATGAAAAACTGTTTTTT. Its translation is CSARLNEKLFF.

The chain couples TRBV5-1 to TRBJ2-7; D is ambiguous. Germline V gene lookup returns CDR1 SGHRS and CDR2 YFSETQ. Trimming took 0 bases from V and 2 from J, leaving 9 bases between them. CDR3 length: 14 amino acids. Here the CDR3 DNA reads TGCGCCAGCAGCTTGGCCGTTCAGGCCTACGAGCAGTACTTC. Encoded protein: CASSLAVQAYEQYF.

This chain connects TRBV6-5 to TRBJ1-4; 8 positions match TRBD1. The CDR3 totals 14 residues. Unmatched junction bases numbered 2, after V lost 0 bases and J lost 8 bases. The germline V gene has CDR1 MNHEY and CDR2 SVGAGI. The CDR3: CASSYSTGVEKLFF. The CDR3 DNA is TGTGCCAGCAGTTACTCGACAGGGGTAGAAAAACTGTTTTTT.

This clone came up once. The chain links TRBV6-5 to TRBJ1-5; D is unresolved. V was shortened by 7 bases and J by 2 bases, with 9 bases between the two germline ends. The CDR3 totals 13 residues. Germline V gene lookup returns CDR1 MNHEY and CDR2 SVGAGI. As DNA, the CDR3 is TGTGCCAGCACTCAGGTAGGCAATCAGCCCCAGCATTTT. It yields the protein CASTQVGNQPQHF.

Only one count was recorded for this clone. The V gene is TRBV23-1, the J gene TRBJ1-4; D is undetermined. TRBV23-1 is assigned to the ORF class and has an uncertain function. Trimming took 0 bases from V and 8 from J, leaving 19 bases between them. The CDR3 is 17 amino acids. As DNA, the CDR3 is TGCGCCAGCAGTCAATCGACCGTGGTACGGGGTTTAGAAAAACTGTTTTTT. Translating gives CASSQSTVVRGLEKLFF.

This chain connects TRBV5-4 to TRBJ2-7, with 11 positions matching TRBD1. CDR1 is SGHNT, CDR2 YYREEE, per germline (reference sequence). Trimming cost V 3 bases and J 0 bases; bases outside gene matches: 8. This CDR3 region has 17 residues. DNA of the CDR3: TGTGCCAGCAGCTACTTGGGAGGACAGGGGGCCTCCTACGAGCAGTACTTC. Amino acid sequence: CASSYLGGQGASYEQYF. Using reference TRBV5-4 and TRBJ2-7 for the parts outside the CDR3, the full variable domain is ETGVTQSPTHLIKTRGQQVTLRCSSQSGHNTVSWYQQALGQGPQFIFQYYREEENGRGNFPPRFSGLQFPNYSSELNVNALELDDSALYLCASSYLGGQGASYEQYFGPGTRLTVT.

CDR3 nucleotide sequence: TGTGCCAGCAGTTACGCGGGAAACCCAGGCGAGACCCAGTACTTC. Amino acid sequence: CASSYAGNPGETQYF. The chain links TRBV6-6 to TRBJ2-5, with a possible D match to TRBD2 (6 bases). The V end lost 2 bases, the J end lost 5 bases, and 15 bases lay between the germline ends. Germline CDR1 and CDR2: MNHNY and SVGAGI (reference sequence). There are 15 residues in the CDR3.

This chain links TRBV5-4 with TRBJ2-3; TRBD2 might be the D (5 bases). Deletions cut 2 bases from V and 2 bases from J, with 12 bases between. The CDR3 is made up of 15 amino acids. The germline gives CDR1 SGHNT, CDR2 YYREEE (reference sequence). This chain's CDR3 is CASSLRTANTDTQYF. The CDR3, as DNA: TGTGCCAGCAGCTTACGGACTGCCAACACAGATACGCAGTATTTT. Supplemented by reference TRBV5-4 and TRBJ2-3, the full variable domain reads ETGVTQSPTHLIKTRGQQVTLRCSSQSGHNTVSWYQQALGQGPQFIFQYYREEENGRGNFPPRFSGLQFPNYSSELNVNALELDDSALYLCASSLRTANTDTQYFGPGTRLTVL.

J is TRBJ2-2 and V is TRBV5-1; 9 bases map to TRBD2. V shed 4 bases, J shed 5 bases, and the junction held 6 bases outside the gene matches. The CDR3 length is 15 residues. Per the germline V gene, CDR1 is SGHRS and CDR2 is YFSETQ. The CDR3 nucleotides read TGCGCCAGCAGCCGACTAGCGGCTCAAACCGGGGAGCTGTTTTTT. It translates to CASSRLAAQTGELFF.

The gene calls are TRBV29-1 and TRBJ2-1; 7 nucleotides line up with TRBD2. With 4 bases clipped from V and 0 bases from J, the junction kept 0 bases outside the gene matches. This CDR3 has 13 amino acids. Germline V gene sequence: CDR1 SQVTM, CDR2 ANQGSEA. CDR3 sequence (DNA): TGCAGCGTTGGCGGGAGCTCCTACAATGAGCAGTTCTTC. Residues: CSVGGSSYNEQFF.